The subject of this entry is one T cell receptor beta chain. CDR3 length: 17 residues. Losses at the gene ends were 1 base for V and 2 bases for J; bases not matched to a gene: 10. Germline CDR1 is MDHEN and CDR2 is SYDVKM. Recruitment covered about two dozen US areas and drew participants whose ages spanned roughly 18 to 100 years. This sample stems from a study of blood T cell repertoires in COVID-19. How the authors handled the data: How many nucleated cells were present was estimated from reference gene primer amplification. Profiled with immunoSEQ multiplex PCR; TCRdb holds only in-frame clones, not every one. Clone size and the V and J calls come from that table; the DNA yielded D and trimming. The data hold a few hundred thousand clones, with 75% to 85% observed a single time.

The sequence derives from a woman in her forties with acute COVID-19. The chain couples TRBV28 to TRBJ2-7, with 8 bases that match TRBD2. The sequenced sample consisted of PBMCs or T cells enriched from blood (not recorded which). CDR3 sequence: CASSLYGRGTSPYEQYF. In DNA, the CDR3 is TGTGCCAGCAGTTTATATGGTAGGGGGACTAGTCCCTACGAGCAGTACTTC.